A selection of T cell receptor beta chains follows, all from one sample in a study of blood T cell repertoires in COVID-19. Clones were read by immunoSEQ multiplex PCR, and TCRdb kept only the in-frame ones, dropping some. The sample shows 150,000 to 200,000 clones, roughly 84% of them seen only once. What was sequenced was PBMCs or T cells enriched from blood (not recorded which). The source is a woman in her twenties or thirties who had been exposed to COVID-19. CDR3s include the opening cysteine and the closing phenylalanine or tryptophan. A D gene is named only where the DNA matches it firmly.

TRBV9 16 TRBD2 CASSPQSGGYQETQYF
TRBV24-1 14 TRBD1 CATSDRGQGGELFF
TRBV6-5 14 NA CARYPFLSSYEQYF
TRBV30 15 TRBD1 CAWSHLAQGRTEAFF
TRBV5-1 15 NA CASSFRGETGNTIYF
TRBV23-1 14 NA CASSQTPSNQPQHF
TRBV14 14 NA CASSPGQYNSPLHF
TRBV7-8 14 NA CASSTDSRYTEAFF
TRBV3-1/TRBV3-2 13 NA CASSQEKSYGYTF
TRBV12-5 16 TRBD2 CASGLVTSGVNNEQFF
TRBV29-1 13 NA CSVLTPGHYEAFF
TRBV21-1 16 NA CASGLNSGQINYGYTF
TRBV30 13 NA CAWGRGGGQPQHF
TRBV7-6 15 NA CASSPGAGINSPLHF
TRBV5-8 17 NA CASSYYRNPSLGSPLHF
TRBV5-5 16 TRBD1 CASSLEPRQGQETQYF
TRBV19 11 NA CASNLAGEAFF
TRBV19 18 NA CASSPIPWTDRGDQPQHF
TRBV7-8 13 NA CASSLARAGELFF
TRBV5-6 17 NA CASSQTLGLKDNSPLHF
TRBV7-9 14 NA CASSLASGFYEQYF
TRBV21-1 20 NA CASSPGKGPPTSSYNSPLHF
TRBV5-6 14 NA CASSLAVREETQYF
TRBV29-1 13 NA CSAPGLSNTEAFF
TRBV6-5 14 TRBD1 CASRDRVEADTQYF
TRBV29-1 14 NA CSVKGGASYNEQFF
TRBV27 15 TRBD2 CASTLALAGGSEQFF
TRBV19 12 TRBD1 CASTRGIRGAFF
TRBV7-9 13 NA CASSFGQNQPQHF
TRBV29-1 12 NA CSVSTTTYEQYF
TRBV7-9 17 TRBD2 CASSLRPSGDHYNEQFF
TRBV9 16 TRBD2 CASSLGTSGGRETQYF
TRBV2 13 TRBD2 CASILGREDTQYF
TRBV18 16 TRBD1 CASSPPQQGAGDTQYF
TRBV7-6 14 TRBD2 CASSRRTSSFEQYF
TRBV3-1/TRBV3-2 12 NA CASSQQTYEQYF
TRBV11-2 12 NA CASVPLVYEQYF
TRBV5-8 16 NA CASSPIRTEQNSPLHF
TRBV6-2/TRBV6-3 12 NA CASSYQRNPLHF
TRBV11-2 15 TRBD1 CASSARGTGGSPLHF
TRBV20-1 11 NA CSATGNYGYTF
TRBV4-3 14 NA CASSQDIWRVWTFF
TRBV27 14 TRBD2 CASSLAGGYNEQFF
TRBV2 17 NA CASSQTLTGIRDQPQHF
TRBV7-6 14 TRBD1 CASSLRQGEDEQYF
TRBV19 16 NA CASSREGFLSGNTIYF
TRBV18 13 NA CASSPPENYGYTF
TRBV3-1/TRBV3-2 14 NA CASRGGGSGNTIYF